This is a list of T cell receptor beta chains from one sample in a study of cytomegalovirus exposure and HLA in healthy donors. Generated by immunoSEQ multiplex PCR, the TCRdb table keeps only in-frame clones and is missing some. The sample records 150,000 or so clones, around 10% being singletons. Sequencing used PBMCs. These receptors were taken from a man aged 50 or older in good health and CMV-seronegative. The CDR3 runs from the conserved cysteine through the conserved F or W. D genes are given only for firm matches. Clone size is shown for a subset of rows, as once, few, many or a class of expanded clone.

V gene: TRBV9
CDR3 length: 15
J gene: TRBJ2-3
D gene: .
clone size: few
CDR3 protein: CASSPTWTNSDTQYF
CDR3 DNA: TGTGCCAGCAGCCCCACCTGGACTAATTCTGATACGCAGTATTTT

V gene: TRBV19
CDR3 length: 16
J gene: TRBJ2-2
D gene: .
clone size: many
CDR3 protein: CASSISPGIDTGELFF
CDR3 DNA: TGTGCCAGTAGTATCTCACCGGGTATCGACACCGGGGAGCTGTTTTTT

V gene: TRBV9
CDR3 length: 15
J gene: TRBJ2-3
D gene: .
clone size: .
CDR3 protein: CASSVSEQGTDTQYF
CDR3 DNA: TGTGCCAGCAGCGTATCGGAACAGGGAACAGATACGCAGTATTTT

V gene: TRBV28
CDR3 length: 15
J gene: TRBJ2-3
D gene: TRBD1
clone size: few
CDR3 protein: CASSLIGTGADTQYF
CDR3 DNA: TGTGCCAGCAGTTTAATAGGGACAGGCGCAGATACGCAGTATTTT

V gene: TRBV29-1
CDR3 length: 16
J gene: TRBJ1-4
D gene: TRBD1
clone size: .
CDR3 protein: CSVEDRGTGGPEKLFF
CDR3 DNA: TGCAGCGTTGAAGATCGGGGGACAGGGGGCCCAGAAAAACTGTTTTTT

V gene: TRBV11-2
CDR3 length: 15
J gene: TRBJ1-1
D gene: .
clone size: few
CDR3 protein: CASSRLRGQNTEAFF
CDR3 DNA: TGTGCCAGCAGCCGCCTTCGGGGTCAGAACACTGAAGCTTTCTTT

V gene: TRBV4-1
CDR3 length: 15
J gene: TRBJ1-6
D gene: .
clone size: few
CDR3 protein: CASSQVELVYSPLHF
CDR3 DNA: TGCGCCAGCAGCCAAGTAGAGTTGGTCTATTCACCCCTCCACTTT

V gene: TRBV10-1
CDR3 length: 15
J gene: TRBJ2-7
D gene: .
clone size: .
CDR3 protein: CASSESYQGTAEQYF
CDR3 DNA: TGCGCCAGCAGTGAGTCGTACCAGGGGACGGCCGAGCAGTACTTC

V gene: TRBV20-1
CDR3 length: 10
J gene: TRBJ2-2
D gene: .
clone size: few
CDR3 protein: CRRYTGELFF
CDR3 DNA: TGCAGGCGTTACACCGGGGAGCTGTTTTTT

V gene: TRBV2
CDR3 length: 15
J gene: TRBJ2-7
D gene: .
clone size: .
CDR3 protein: CASSGEIVGNYEQYF
CDR3 DNA: TGTGCCAGCAGTGGGGAGATCGTTGGCAACTACGAGCAGTACTTC

V gene: TRBV7-2
CDR3 length: 16
J gene: TRBJ1-6
D gene: .
clone size: few
CDR3 protein: CASSSRQSSYNSPLHF
CDR3 DNA: TGTGCCAGCAGCTCAAGACAGAGCTCCTATAATTCACCCCTCCACTTT

V gene: TRBV30
CDR3 length: 15
J gene: TRBJ2-5
D gene: TRBD1
clone size: few
CDR3 protein: CAWSGAGGGQETQYF
CDR3 DNA: TGTGCCTGGAGTGGGGCAGGGGGTGGGCAAGAGACCCAGTACTTC

V gene: TRBV30
CDR3 length: 14
J gene: TRBJ2-7
D gene: TRBD1
clone size: .
CDR3 protein: CAWGTGSTFYEQYF
CDR3 DNA: TGTGCCTGGGGGACAGGGAGCACATTTTACGAGCAGTACTTC

V gene: TRBV7-9
CDR3 length: 13
J gene: TRBJ2-5
D gene: .
clone size: .
CDR3 protein: CASSLDDGKTQYF
CDR3 DNA: TGTGCCAGCAGCTTAGACGACGGGAAGACCCAGTACTTC

V gene: TRBV13
CDR3 length: 15
J gene: TRBJ2-7
D gene: .
clone size: .
CDR3 protein: CASSHAAGRFYEQYF
CDR3 DNA: TGTGCCAGCAGTCACGCCGCGGGTCGTTTTTACGAGCAGTACTTC

V gene: TRBV5-1
CDR3 length: 13
J gene: TRBJ2-1
D gene: .
clone size: .
CDR3 protein: CASSLTSANEQFF
CDR3 DNA: TGCGCCAGCAGTCTTACTTCCGCGAATGAGCAGTTCTTC

V gene: TRBV6-6
CDR3 length: 14
J gene: TRBJ2-1
D gene: .
clone size: few
CDR3 protein: CASSQDSSYNEQFF
CDR3 DNA: TGTGCCAGCAGCCAAGACTCGTCCTACAATGAGCAGTTCTTC

V gene: TRBV11-3
CDR3 length: 14
J gene: TRBJ2-1
D gene: .
clone size: few
CDR3 protein: CASSVTAGSNEQFF
CDR3 DNA: TGTGCCAGCAGCGTCACCGCGGGGAGCAATGAGCAGTTCTTC

V gene: TRBV5-1
CDR3 length: 17
J gene: TRBJ2-3
D gene: .
clone size: .
CDR3 protein: CASSLAWRGRVTDTQYF
CDR3 DNA: TGCGCCAGCAGCTTGGCGTGGAGGGGGCGGGTCACAGATACGCAGTATTTT

V gene: TRBV12-5
CDR3 length: 16
J gene: TRBJ2-2
D gene: TRBD1
clone size: few
CDR3 protein: CASAATGVQPTGELFF
CDR3 DNA: TGTGCTAGTGCTGCAACAGGGGTTCAACCCACCGGGGAGCTGTTTTTT

V gene: TRBV27
CDR3 length: 13
J gene: TRBJ1-2
D gene: TRBD1
clone size: .
CDR3 protein: CASSFQGDYGYTF
CDR3 DNA: TGTGCCAGCAGTTTTCAGGGGGACTATGGCTACACCTTC

V gene: TRBV9
CDR3 length: 14
J gene: TRBJ1-1
D gene: TRBD1
clone size: few
CDR3 protein: CASSSRDRDTEAFF
CDR3 DNA: TGTGCCAGCAGCTCTCGGGACAGGGACACTGAAGCTTTCTTT

V gene: TRBV2
CDR3 length: 13
J gene: TRBJ1-3
D gene: TRBD1
clone size: .
CDR3 protein: CASSTGAGNTIYF
CDR3 DNA: TGTGCCAGCAGTACAGGGGCTGGAAACACCATATATTTT